Detailed here is one TCR beta chain. These data are taken from a study of technical replicates of blood from several donors. Profiled with immunoSEQ multiplex PCR; TCRdb holds only in-frame clones, not every one. The sample holds 15,000 or so clones, around 85% seen once. This CDR3 has 16 residues. V was clipped by 0 bases and J by 2 bases; unmatched bases: 7. Germline CDR1 is ENHRY and CDR2 is SYGVKD. This TCR was sampled from a human donor in good health. The chain uses TRBV10-3 and TRBJ2-7, with 7 bases fitting TRBD1. Sequencing was carried out using PBMCs. The CDR3 bases are TGTGCCATCAGTGAGTCGACAAGGACAGGAACCTACGAGCAGTACTTC. This encodes CAISESTRTGTYEQYF.